This TCR beta chain was sequenced for a study of cytomegalovirus exposure and HLA in healthy donors. Across the study: Counted in an early data release were tens of millions of unique TCRs from HLA-typed donors. General study findings and limits: Among the most significant clusters, several appeared linked to common viral pathogens in a later analysis.

As regards this clone: The antigen is unknown.

This CDR3 is 15 amino acids long. Germline-derived CDR1 and CDR2 are MGHRA and YSYEKL. The V end lost 1 base, the J end lost 6 bases, and 12 bases lay between the germline ends. The PCR used 60 Vbeta and 13 Jbeta primers. Clones were sequenced by immunoSEQ multiplex PCR, and TCRdb holds only the in-frame ones, with some missing. This table holds around 170,000 clones, over 70% found once. The receptor's source is a woman aged 40 to 50 in good health and CMV-seropositive. The sample was PBMCs. The gene calls are TRBV4-1 and TRBJ2-2, with D unclear. The CDR3 loop is CASSQVVTAAGELFF. The CDR3, as DNA: TGCGCCAGCAGCCAAGTGGTCACAGCAGCCGGGGAGCTGTTTTTT.